These 17 T cell receptor beta chains came from one sample sequenced in a study of cytomegalovirus exposure and HLA in healthy donors. The study ran its PCR with 60 Vbeta and 13 Jbeta primers. TCRdb's copy holds only in-frame clones and misses some; the assay was immunoSEQ multiplex PCR. Of roughly 100,000 clones in the sample, around four fifths were seen once. The source material was PBMCs. The receptors here all came from a young man in good health and CMV-seronegative.

V is TRBV6-5 and J is TRBJ1-6, with D perhaps matching TRBD1 (6 bases). CDR3 size: 15 residues. Trimming removed 2 bases at V and 9 bases at J, with 14 bases between. Germline V gene sequence: CDR1 MNHEY, CDR2 SVGAGI. For the CDR3, the DNA is TGTGCCAGCAGTTACATAAGCCAGGGGAGTTCACCCCTCCACTTT. Protein: CASSYISQGSSPLHF.

The V call is TRBV11-2, the J call TRBJ1-6, with TRBD1 identical over 9 bases. With V trimmed by 4 bases and J by 2 bases, 6 bases remained unmatched. This CDR3 spans 17 amino acids. Germline values: CDR1 SGHAT, CDR2 FQNNGV. CDR3 sequence (DNA): TGTGCCAGCAGCTCGGGACAGGGCCTCCCCTATAATTCACCCCTCCACTTT. Translated, it gives CASSSGQGLPYNSPLHF.

The chain employs TRBV6-5 and TRBJ1-2; D call uncertain. The CDR3 runs 14 residues. Germline V lookup: CDR1 MNHEY, CDR2 SVGAGI. The germline V and J ends were trimmed by 2 bases and 4 bases, with 11 bases remaining between them. CDR3 DNA sequence: TGTGCCAGCAGTTACAAAGCGGCCCCCTATGGCTACACCTTC. It yields the protein CASSYKAAPYGYTF.

The CDR3 nucleotides are TGCGCCAGCAGCCAAGTAGGGACAGGAACAGAAGCTTTCTTT. Its protein is CASSQVGTGTEAFF. The chain links TRBV4-3 to TRBJ1-1, with 8 bases lining up with TRBD1. The CDR3 sequence is 14 residues long. CDR1 and CDR2 (germline): LGHNA, YSLEER. V lost 1 base and J lost 8; bases outside the gene matches: 6.

Only a few counts were recorded for this clone. The chain's CDR3 is CASSLGTGGDTEAFF. CDR3 DNA: TGCGCCAGCAGCTTGGGGACAGGGGGCGACACTGAAGCTTTCTTT. This chain joins TRBV5-1 and TRBJ1-1; 11 nucleotides agree with TRBD1. Germline assignment: CDR1 SGHRS and CDR2 YFSETQ. The CDR3 has 15 residues. Trimming took 0 bases from V and 3 from J; bases not matched to a gene: 1.

On this clone: The sample has other DNA sequences that encode this CDR3 too. J is TRBJ1-2 and V is TRBV29-1; weak D call: TRBD1 (6 bases). Germline V CDR1 and CDR2: SQVTM, ANQGSEA. The CDR3 extends over 13 amino acids. The V end was cut by 4 bases, the J end by 2 bases, with 11 bases between. CDR3 region: CSVVGQTNYGYTF. In DNA, the CDR3 is TGCAGCGTTGTTGGACAGACGAACTATGGCTACACCTTC.

The CDR3 DNA reads TGTGCCAGCAGCTCTCTATTAAACACTGAAGCTTTCTTT. Translating gives CASSSLLNTEAFF. V usage is TRBV5-6 and J usage is TRBJ1-1; D not resolved. Germline CDR1 and CDR2: SGHDT and YYEEEE. The length of the CDR3 is 13 residues. Trimming took off 3 bases at V and 2 bases at J, with 8 bases between the two ends.

The chain uses TRBV16 and TRBJ2-7, with 7 bases fitting TRBD1. This CDR3 has 14 residues. V lost 0 bases, J lost 2 bases, and 1 base stayed unmatched. In germline, CDR1 is KGHSY, CDR2 FQNENV. The CDR3 protein is CASSQSTGAYEQYF. CDR3 nucleotides: TGTGCCAGCAGCCAATCCACAGGGGCCTACGAGCAGTACTTC.

This chain uses TRBV7-8 with TRBJ1-2, with D perhaps matching TRBD1 (5 bases). The CDR3 length is 12 residues. Germline CDR1 SGHVS, CDR2 FQNEAQ. V was clipped by 9 bases and J by 7 bases, with 15 bases between them. CDR3 protein: CASWDSEPGYTF. The CDR3 nucleotides read TGTGCCAGTTGGGACTCAGAACCTGGCTACACCTTC.

This clone turned up a few times. CDR3 bases: TGTGCCAGCAGCCTAGAGGGCTTCGGGGGACAGGGCGGGCAGTATTTT. Its protein is CASSLEGFGGQGGQYF. V and J are TRBV7-8 and TRBJ2-3, with TRBD1 identical over 9 bases. Germline V gives CDR1 SGHVS, CDR2 FQNEAQ. V trimming: 5 bases; J trimming: 11 bases; junction bases outside the gene matches: 17. The CDR3 sequence is 16 residues long.

The chain recombines TRBV21-1 with TRBJ2-7; the listed D gene, TRBD1, was not tested against the DNA. TRBV21-1 counts as a pseudogene. The CDR3 is made up of 13 amino acids. CDR3 DNA: TGTGCCAGCAGCAAACTTTTACAGATCGAGCAGTACTTC. It encodes CASSKLLQIEQYF.

This rearrangement joins TRBV6-6 to TRBJ2-5; TRBD2 matches at 7 bases. The CDR3 spans 14 residues. Germline CDR1 and CDR2: MNHNY and SVGAGI (reference sequence). V lost 6 bases, J lost 5 bases, and 9 bases stayed unmatched. CDR3 DNA sequence: TGTGCCAGCAGGGGTTCGTGGGGAGGGGAGACCCAGTACTTC. This sequence encodes CASRGSWGGETQYF.

The chain employs TRBV7-9 and TRBJ2-5, with TRBD2 matching over 8 bases. V was pared by 2 bases and J by 3 bases, with 5 bases of the junction left unmatched. CDR3 length equals 15 residues. In germline, CDR1 is SEHNR, CDR2 FQNEAQ (reference sequence). The CDR3 region is CASSLLRGGEETQYF. The CDR3 DNA reads TGTGCCAGCAGCTTATTACGGGGGGGCGAAGAGACCCAGTACTTC.

This chain links TRBV2 with TRBJ2-3, with 11 bases matching TRBD2. V was clipped by 11 bases and J by 5 bases; unmatched bases: 6. Germline CDR1 reads SNHLY; CDR2 reads FYNNEI. The CDR3 runs to 13 residues. The CDR3 region has the DNA TGTGCCTGGGAGGGACTAGCGGAAGATACGCAGTATTTT. It is translated as CAWEGLAEDTQYF.

The chain couples TRBV5-1 to TRBJ2-1, with 7 bases identical to TRBD2. The CDR3 is 13 residues long. Germline V CDR1 and CDR2: SGHRS, YFSETQ. The trim removed 5 bases at V and 6 bases at J, leaving 5 bases unmatched. CDR3 loop: CASSRGRVNEQFF. CDR3 nucleotides: TGCGCCAGCAGTAGAGGGAGGGTCAATGAGCAGTTCTTC.

The chain uses TRBV2 and TRBJ2-5, with TRBD1 as a possible D gene (6 bases). The CDR3 runs to 16 residues. CDR1 and CDR2 from the germline V gene are SNHLY and FYNNEI. V was shortened by 4 bases and J by 1 base, with 16 bases between the two germline ends. CDR3 nucleotides: TGTGCCAGCAGTGTGACTCAGGGGCTATTCCAAGAGACCCAGTACTTC. Residues: CASSVTQGLFQETQYF. The full variable domain, rest sourced from reference TRBV2 and TRBJ2-5, is EPEVTQTPSHQVTQMGQEVILRCVPISNHLYFYWYRQILGQKVEFLVSFYNNEISEKSEIFDDQFSVERPDGSNFTLKIRSTKLEDSAMYFCASSVTQGLFQETQYFGPGTRLLVL.

The CDR3 spells CASSSRRRGGPSNEQFF. DNA of the CDR3: TGTGCCAGCAGCTCCCGTCGGCGGGGGGGCCCGAGCAATGAGCAGTTCTTC. The chain has TRBV7-9 and TRBJ2-1; 9 bases agree with TRBD2. CDR1 and CDR2 (germline): SEHNR, FQNEAQ (reference sequence). The junction had 13 bases not matched to a gene; V was cut back by 4 bases and J by 6 bases. The CDR3 covers 17 residues.